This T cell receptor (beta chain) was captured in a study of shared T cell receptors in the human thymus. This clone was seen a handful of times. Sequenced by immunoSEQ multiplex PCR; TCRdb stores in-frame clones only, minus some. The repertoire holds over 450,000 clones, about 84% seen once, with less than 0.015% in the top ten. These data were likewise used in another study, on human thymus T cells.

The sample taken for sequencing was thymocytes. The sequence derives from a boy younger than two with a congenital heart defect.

CDR3 sequence (DNA): TGTGCCAGCAGTGTGCCAGGGGGCACTGAAGCTTTCTTT. Translated, it gives CASSVPGGTEAFF. The rearrangement joins TRBV6-1 to TRBJ1-1; 7 positions agree with TRBD1. The CDR3 contains 13 residues. After removal of 4 bases from V and 4 bases from J, the junction contained 3 bases not matched to a gene. Germline CDR1 and CDR2: MNHNS and SASEGT.